Below, one T cell receptor beta chain is given with its context. This sample stems from a study of blood T cell repertoires in COVID-19. As for the study in general: T cells, B-cell-depleted T cells, or PBMCs provided the cDNA or gDNA that served as material.

The germline V and J ends were trimmed by 3 bases and 0 bases, with 14 bases remaining between them. The germline CDR1 and CDR2 sequences are SGHTA and FQGNSA. This CDR3 has 16 residues. The table came from immunoSEQ multiplex PCR; TCRdb's copy has only in-frame clones and leaves some out. In the table there are about 160,000 clones, less than 90% of which are singletons. Participants came from fewer than 25 US areas, aged about 18 to 100 years. Among Cohort 3 donors, those recovered had two negative PCRs, clearance, or symptom resolution. The sequenced material came from PBMCs or T cells enriched from blood (not recorded which). This TCR was recovered from a woman aged 45-65 years who had recovered from COVID-19. The chain employs TRBV7-2 and TRBJ2-5; a weak D match, TRBD2 (6 bases). Here the CDR3 DNA reads TGTGCCAGCAGCTTGGGGGACTGGGCGTACCAAGAGACCCAGTACTTC. It specifies CASSLGDWAYQETQYF.